The sequence of this T cell receptor (beta chain) was determined in a study of response to subunit inactivated influenza vaccine. One entry per CDR3 protein, called by TCRdb with MiXCR from the RT-PCR reads. Among roughly 520,000 distinct CDR3 sequences, 25% were seen once, and the ten largest hold approximately 2%. Study results and caveats: Few additional T cells are recruited per seasonal influenza vaccination, authors suggested.

About this clonotype itself: Its matching antigen is unknown.

The clonotype was recovered from a man aged 50 to 60 who received an inactivated influenza vaccine. This specimen consisted of CD4+ T cells sorted from PBMCs, obtained about 5 days after vaccination.

The CDR3 nucleotides are TGTGCCAGCAGCGTGCGTACAGGGGCCCCTAATGAAAAACTGTTTTTT. Residues: CASSVRTGAPNEKLFF. The V and J genes are TRBV9 and TRBJ1-4; 7 positions agree with TRBD1. Germline loops: CDR1 SGDLS, CDR2 YYNGEE. CDR3 length equals 16 residues. Trimming cost V 2 bases and J 3 bases; bases outside gene matches: 7. Supplemented by reference TRBV9 and TRBJ1-4, the full variable domain reads DSGVTQTPKHLITATGQRVTLRCSPRSGDLSVYWYQQSLDQGLQFLIQYYNGEERAKGNILERFSAQQFPDLHSELNLSSLELGDSALYFCASSVRTGAPNEKLFFGSGTQLSVL.